A single sample gave rise to the 11 T cell receptor beta chains below, sequenced in a study of T cells in Graves' hyperthyroidism and ophthalmopathy. Regions amplified from RNA transcripts were the TCR beta CDR3 regions. The primer set for the first-round RT-PCR of the TCR CDR3 was HTBI. TCRdb recomputed calls from the multiplex PCR reads with MiXCR, one row per CDR3 protein. The repertoire holds hundreds of thousands of distinct CDR3 sequences, with about 14% as singletons. The sequenced sample was blood. These receptors all come from a woman in her twenties or thirties with Graves' hyperthyroidism that later progressed to Graves' ophthalmopathy.

This chain uses TRBV7-9 with TRBJ2-1, with 9 positions matching TRBD2. Germline V gene sequence: CDR1 SEHNR, CDR2 FQNEAQ (reference sequence). CDR3 length: 16 residues. Trimming cost V 5 bases and J 7 bases; bases outside gene matches: 12. The CDR3 reads CASSPVSGSKRNEQFF. The CDR3 region has the DNA TGTGCCAGCAGCCCCGTTAGCGGGAGTAAGAGGAATGAGCAGTTCTTC.

The V and J genes are TRBV12-3 or TRBV12-4 and TRBJ1-1, with D perhaps TRBD1 (5 bases). The CDR3 runs to 14 residues. The V and J ends lost 8 bases and 2 bases respectively, with 15 bases between them. CDR3 nucleotides: TGTGCCAGCGGGGGAAGTACAGGTAACACTGAAGCTTTCTTT. Translating it yields CASGGSTGNTEAFF.

This clonotype turned up a few times. The chain couples TRBV30 to TRBJ2-7, with D perhaps TRBD1 (6 bases). V lost 4 bases to trimming and J lost 5 bases, with 15 bases between them. The CDR3 runs to 13 residues. Per germline, CDR1 GTSNPN and CDR2 SVGIG (reference sequence). In nucleotides, the CDR3 is TGTGCCTGGACTTCCTCCAGGGGCCACGAGCAGTACTTC. Translated, it gives CAWTSSRGHEQYF. Full variable domain (missing parts from reference TRBV30 and TRBJ2-7): SQTIHQWPATLVQPVGSPLSLECTVEGTSNPNLYWYRQAAGRGLQLLFYSVGIGQISSEVPQNLSASRPQDRQFILSSKKLLLSDSGFYLCAWTSSRGHEQYFGPGTRLTVT.

The table lists this clonotype with a few counts. CDR3 DNA: TGTGCCAGCAGCCAAGAGGTTAGCGGTTACAATGAGCAGTTCTTC. Translating it yields CASSQEVSGYNEQFF. The rearrangement joins TRBV3-1 to TRBJ2-1; D is possibly TRBD2 (6 bases). CDR3 size: 15 residues. V dropped 0 bases and J dropped 4 bases, with 10 bases sitting between them. Germline V lookup: CDR1 LGHDT, CDR2 YNNKEL (reference sequence).

This chain links TRBV19 with TRBJ1-1; TRBD1 agrees at 7 bases. Germline V gives CDR1 LNHDA, CDR2 SQIVND (reference sequence). The trim removed 5 bases at V and 6 bases at J, leaving 3 bases unmatched. The CDR3 covers 12 residues. CDR3 in DNA: TGTGCCAGTAGTGAAAGGGGGCCTGAAGCTTTCTTT. Translation gives CASSERGPEAFF.

This clonotype was counted at least ten times. The chain carries TRBV13 and TRBJ2-7; no firm D call. Germline V gives CDR1 PRHDT, CDR2 FYEKMQ (reference sequence). This CDR3 region has 14 residues. The germline V and J ends were trimmed by 4 bases and 0 bases, with 10 bases remaining between them. The DNA of the CDR3 is TGTGCCAGCAGCTCCCGGGCCTCCTCCTACGAGCAGTACTTC. It encodes CASSSRASSYEQYF.

This clonotype was observed a few times. The V and J genes are TRBV9 and TRBJ2-2; 13 bases agree with TRBD2. Germline V CDR1 and CDR2: SGDLS, YYNGEE. The ends lost 0 bases at V and 5 bases at J; junction bases unmatched: 7. The CDR3 length is 18 residues. The CDR3 is CASSVAGGGLAGTGELFF. DNA of the CDR3: TGTGCCAGCAGCGTAGCTGGAGGGGGACTAGCGGGAACCGGGGAGCTGTTTTTT.

This clonotype was seen ten or more times. The chain uses TRBV19 and TRBJ1-1; 8 nucleotides agree with TRBD1. CDR1 LNHDA and CDR2 SQIVND come from the germline V gene (reference sequence). Germline trimming cut 4 bases from V and 3 bases from J; bases unmatched to any gene: 1. This CDR3 has 13 amino acids. CDR3 coding DNA: TGTGCCAGTAGTAAGGACAGGGACACTGAAGCTTTCTTT. This encodes CASSKDRDTEAFF. The entire variable domain, with the rest obtained from reference TRBV19 and TRBJ1-1, is as follows: DGGITQSPKYLFRKEGQNVTLSCEQNLNHDAMYWYRQDPGQGLRLIYYSQIVNDFQKGDIAEGYSVSREKKESFPLTVTSAQKNPTAFYLCASSKDRDTEAFFGQGTRLTVV.

This clonotype occurred a few times. The chain is built from TRBV5-1 and TRBJ2-7; 10 positions agree with TRBD1. The V segment lost 4 bases and the J segment 2 bases; nucleotides outside the gene matches: 6. From germline, CDR1 is SGHRS and CDR2 YFSETQ. The CDR3 runs to 15 residues. CDR3 DNA sequence: TGCGCCAGCAGCGTCGTCGGACAGGGGGCCTACGAGCAGTACTTC. As protein: CASSVVGQGAYEQYF.

This clonotype was counted many times. The J gene is TRBJ2-1, the V gene TRBV11-1; TRBD2 matches 7 bases. V lost 5 bases and J lost 4; bases outside the gene matches: 8. The CDR3 spans 15 residues. The germline CDR1 and CDR2 sequences are SGHAT and FQDESV (reference sequence). CDR3 sequence: CASSLFGTIYNEQFF. The CDR3 DNA sequence: TGTGCCAGCAGCCTTTTCGGGACTATTTACAATGAGCAGTTCTTC.

The chain has TRBV13 and TRBJ1-3; D is undetermined. The CDR3 has 14 residues. CDR1 and CDR2 (germline): PRHDT, FYEKMQ (reference sequence). V was pared by 4 bases and J by 0 bases, with 7 bases between. Written as DNA, the CDR3 is TGTGCCAGCAGCTACGAAGACTCTGGAAACACCATATATTTT. Protein product: CASSYEDSGNTIYF.